These 32 T cell receptor beta chains share one sample of origin, sequenced in a study of blood T cell repertoires in COVID-19. Data came from immunoSEQ multiplex PCR; TCRdb stores just in-frame clones and leaves some out. In the table there are 90,000 to 100,000 clones, 90% of which are singletons. Sequencing input: peripheral blood. Receptors were obtained from a man aged 50 to 60 with acute or convalescent COVID-19.

V and J are TRBV25-1 and TRBJ1-3; no definite D call. CDR3 length: 15 residues. Trimming stripped 2 bases from V and 0 bases from J, with 8 bases between. Germline V gene lookup returns CDR1 MGHDK and CDR2 SYGVNS. CDR3 in DNA: TGTGCCAGCAGTGAAGTACAGTTCTCTGGAAACACCATATATTTT. It encodes CASSEVQFSGNTIYF.

The chain joins TRBV11-2 to TRBJ1-5; no reliable D call. The germline V and J ends were trimmed by 2 bases and 4 bases, with 6 bases remaining between them. In germline, CDR1 is SGHAT, CDR2 FQNNGV. The CDR3 runs 13 residues. CDR3 sequence: CASSLSGNQPQHF. CDR3 in DNA: TGTGCCAGCAGCTTATCCGGGAATCAGCCCCAGCATTTT.

This clone is a singleton in its sample. The J gene is TRBJ2-4, the V gene TRBV28; 10 bases line up with TRBD1. The CDR3 contains 16 residues. The J segment lost 5 bases and the V segment lost 1 base, leaving 5 bases of the junction unmatched. Germline CDR1 MDHEN, CDR2 SYDVKM. The CDR3 protein is CASSLSPGTGENIQYF. The CDR3 DNA is TGTGCCAGCAGTTTATCCCCCGGGACAGGGGAAAACATTCAGTACTTC.

The rearrangement links TRBV5-4 to TRBJ2-5; TRBD2 matches 13 bases. V shed 7 bases, J shed 2 bases, and the junction held 5 bases outside the gene matches. The CDR3 totals 15 residues. The V gene's germline CDR1 is SGHNT and CDR2 YYREEE (reference sequence). For the CDR3, the DNA is TGTGCCAGCCTACTAGCGGGAGGGCAGCAAGAGACCCAGTACTTC. As protein: CASLLAGGQQETQYF. Based on the CDR3 plus reference TRBV5-4 and TRBJ2-5, the full variable domain is ETGVTQSPTHLIKTRGQQVTLRCSSQSGHNTVSWYQQALGQGPQFIFQYYREEENGRGNFPPRFSGLQFPNYSSELNVNALELDDSALYLCASLLAGGQQETQYFGPGTRLLVL.

This chain uses TRBV5-1 with TRBJ2-3, with D perhaps TRBD1 (6 bases). V was clipped by 5 bases and J by 2 bases, with 15 bases between them. The CDR3 extends over 15 amino acids. The V gene's germline CDR1 is SGHRS and CDR2 YFSETQ. This CDR3 is CASSTGQSFTDTQYF. The CDR3 coding sequence is TGCGCCAGCAGTACCGGACAGTCCTTCACAGATACGCAGTATTTT.

The rearrangement joins TRBV4-2 to TRBJ2-7, with TRBD2 matching over 13 bases. Germline-derived CDR1 and CDR2 are LGHNA and YNFKEQ. The CDR3 covers 16 residues. Losses at the gene ends were 3 bases for V and 7 bases for J; bases not matched to a gene: 9. The CDR3 coding sequence is TGTGCCAGCAGCCAGGAACTAGCGGGAGGGCCGGGGGAGCAGTACTTC. Translated, it gives CASSQELAGGPGEQYF.

The V call is TRBV23-1, the J call TRBJ2-7, with TRBD2 identical over 15 bases. TRBV23-1 is annotated as an ORF whose role is uncertain. This CDR3 contains 19 residues. V lost 1 base and J lost 5; bases outside the gene matches: 12. DNA of the CDR3: TGCGCCAGCAGTCAATTGGCCTGGACTAGCGGGAGGGCACACAACGAGCAGTACTTC. Protein product: CASSQLAWTSGRAHNEQYF.

This chain's CDR3 is CASRATGEQGYGYTF. CDR3 DNA: TGTGCCAGCAGGGCCACAGGGGAGCAGGGCTATGGCTACACCTTC. The chain recombines TRBV6-5 with TRBJ1-2; the match to TRBD1 covers 7 bases. V shed 6 bases, J shed 4 bases, and the junction held 11 bases outside the gene matches. Germline-derived CDR1 and CDR2 are MNHEY and SVGAGI. The length of the CDR3 is 15 residues.

This clone has just one count. The rearrangement links TRBV6-6 to TRBJ2-2; perhaps TRBD2 as D (7 bases). Germline V gene data show CDR1 as MNHNY and CDR2 as SVGAGI (reference sequence). CDR3 length equals 16 residues. Trimming cost V 5 bases and J 2 bases, with 15 bases left between them. The CDR3 spells CASSPLGGANTGELFF. The CDR3 DNA follows: TGTGCCAGCAGTCCCCTGGGGGGGGCTAACACCGGGGAGCTGTTTTTT.

The chain joins TRBV27 to TRBJ2-1; TRBD2 aligns across 7 bases. This CDR3 spans 17 amino acids. Germline CDR1 and CDR2: MNHEY and SMNVEV (reference sequence). V dropped 3 bases and J dropped 7; count of bases not matched to a gene: 15. The DNA for the CDR3 is TGTGCCAGCAGTTTTCTCAGCGGGACGGGAGTGTCAAATGAGCAGTTCTTC. Translated, it gives CASSFLSGTGVSNEQFF.

V gene TRBV27 combines with J gene TRBJ1-5; 7 nucleotides agree with TRBD1. The CDR3 length is 16 residues. The germline CDR1 and CDR2 sequences are MNHEY and SMNVEV (reference sequence). The trim removed 5 bases at V and 3 bases at J, leaving 10 bases unmatched. This CDR3 is CASSPPRTGNNQPQHF. The CDR3 nucleotides read TGTGCCAGCAGTCCCCCCCGGACAGGCAACAATCAGCCCCAGCATTTT.

V is TRBV6-5 and J is TRBJ2-7; no firm D call. The CDR3 consists of 13 residues. Per the germline V gene, CDR1 is MNHEY and CDR2 is SVGAGI. The germline V and J ends were trimmed by 10 bases and 3 bases, with 16 bases remaining between them. Here the CDR3 reads CATTRPGGYEQYF. The CDR3, as DNA: TGTGCCACCACCCGTCCAGGTGGCTACGAGCAGTACTTC.

The CDR3: CASSPQGNTIYF. The CDR3 DNA reads TGTGCCAGCAGCCCCCAGGGAAACACCATATATTTT. The chain joins TRBV7-9 to TRBJ1-3; no clear D. The V gene lost 5 bases and the J gene lost 4 bases, with 6 bases spanning the gap. Germline V gene sequence: CDR1 SEHNR, CDR2 FQNEAQ (reference sequence). The CDR3 extends over 12 amino acids.

Here the CDR3 DNA reads TGTGCCAGCAGTCCAGCCCGGGACAGTCCCTATAATTCACCCCTCCACTTT. Amino acids: CASSPARDSPYNSPLHF. This chain joins TRBV27 and TRBJ1-6; the match to TRBD1 covers 7 bases. This CDR3 is 17 amino acids long. V lost 5 bases to trimming and J lost 2 bases; unmatched junction nucleotides: 9. CDR1 is MNHEY and CDR2 is SMNVEV in the germline V gene (reference sequence).

The CDR3 protein is CATSVQGVTQYF. As DNA, the CDR3 is TGTGCCACCAGTGTACAGGGGGTGACCCAGTACTTC. The V call is TRBV24-1, the J call TRBJ2-5, with 8 bases fitting TRBD1. Germline assignment: CDR1 KGHDR and CDR2 SFDVKD. This CDR3 region has 12 residues. V was pared by 5 bases and J by 7 bases, with 2 bases of the junction left unmatched.

By share, this clone ranks as medium-sized. This chain connects TRBV19 to TRBJ1-2; 10 bases agree with TRBD1. V was pared by 4 bases and J by 4 bases, with 12 bases of the junction left unmatched. CDR3 length: 17 residues. CDR1 and CDR2 from the germline V gene are LNHDA and SQIVND (reference sequence). CDR3 sequence reads: CASSKTGTGALIYGYTF. The CDR3 DNA sequence: TGTGCCAGTAGTAAAACCGGGACAGGGGCTCTCATCTATGGCTACACCTTC.

V gene TRBV7-2 combines with J gene TRBJ2-1; 8 bases match TRBD1. Germline V lookup: CDR1 SGHTA, CDR2 FQGNSA. The CDR3 runs 15 residues. V gave up 5 bases and J gave up 0 bases; unmatched junction bases: 3. The CDR3 DNA follows: TGTGCCAGCAGCCGCCAGGGGGCCTCCTACAATGAGCAGTTCTTC. It specifies CASSRQGASYNEQFF.

The chain couples TRBV20-1 to TRBJ1-1, with unresolved D. Trimming took off 8 bases at V and 5 bases at J, with 12 bases between the two ends. In germline, CDR1 is DFQATT, CDR2 SNEGSKA (reference sequence). The CDR3 contains 11 residues. Written as DNA, the CDR3 is TGCAGTTACAAAACGGGTACTGAAGCTTTCTTT. It encodes CSYKTGTEAFF.

This chain uses TRBV11-2 with TRBJ2-1; a weak D match, TRBD2 (6 bases). CDR1 and CDR2 (germline): SGHAT, FQNNGV. CDR3 length: 15 residues. V lost 6 bases and J lost 6, with 18 bases in between. In DNA form, the CDR3 reads TGTGCCAGCAGTCGCCGGGGAGCGGGCCTCAATGAGCAGTTCTTC. It translates to CASSRRGAGLNEQFF.

V usage is TRBV12-3 or TRBV12-4 and J usage is TRBJ1-4; 9 bases line up with TRBD1. This CDR3 has 13 residues. With V trimmed by 3 bases and J by 7 bases, 0 bases remained unmatched. The DNA of the CDR3 is TGTGCCAGCAGTTTGACAGGGGGTGAAAAACTGTTTTTT. Translation gives CASSLTGGEKLFF.

The chain recombines TRBV19 with TRBJ2-1; 7 nucleotides match TRBD1. The length of the CDR3 is 11 residues. Trimming at V came to 10 bases and at J to 10 bases, leaving 7 bases not matched to a gene. Germline loops: CDR1 LNHDA, CDR2 SQIVND (reference sequence). The CDR3 protein is CAIHQGDEQFF. The DNA of the CDR3 is TGTGCCATACACCAGGGGGACGAGCAGTTCTTC.

The V and J genes are TRBV10-2 and TRBJ2-1; D is possibly TRBD2 (5 bases). Looked up from germline, CDR1 is WSHSY and CDR2 is SAAADI. V dropped 4 bases and J dropped 3 bases, with 13 bases sitting between them. This CDR3 is built from 15 residues. In DNA, the CDR3 is TGCGCCAGCAGTGTAAGGAGGCCCTACTACAATGAGCAGTTCTTC. Translation gives CASSVRRPYYNEQFF.

The rearrangement links TRBV6-6 to TRBJ1-3; no clear D. Trimming took 6 bases from V and 4 from J, leaving 16 bases between them. The CDR3 loop spans 15 amino acids. The germline gives CDR1 MNHNY, CDR2 SVGAGI (reference sequence). The CDR3 DNA reads TGTGCCAGCAGCCCATACACCACACAGGGAAACACCATATATTTT. Protein sequence: CASSPYTTQGNTIYF.

This sequence joins TRBV18 and TRBJ2-7; 12 nucleotides align to TRBD1. The CDR3 is made up of 15 amino acids. Germline V gives CDR1 KGHSH, CDR2 LQKENI. After removal of 2 bases from V and 3 bases from J, the junction contained 2 bases not matched to a gene. The CDR3 region is CASSPGTGGRYEQYF. In DNA, the CDR3 is TGTGCCAGCTCACCAGGGACAGGGGGCCGCTACGAGCAGTACTTC.

The V call is TRBV28, the J call TRBJ1-2, with D unclear. V shed 4 bases and J shed 4 bases, with 7 bases lying between them. Germline CDR1 MDHEN, CDR2 SYDVKM. CDR3 length equals 12 residues. CDR3 region: CASSSGSYGYTF. DNA of the CDR3: TGTGCCAGCAGTTCCGGGAGCTATGGCTACACCTTC.

The rearrangement uses TRBV6-5 and TRBJ1-6; TRBD1 matches 7 bases. J gave up 3 bases and V 6 bases, and 5 bases lay outside the gene matches. Germline V gene sequence: CDR1 MNHEY, CDR2 SVGAGI. The CDR3 has 15 amino acids. The DNA of the CDR3 is TGTGCCAGCAGCAGGGACAGTTACTATAATTCACCCCTCCACTTT. This translates into CASSRDSYYNSPLHF.

The chain has TRBV11-3 and TRBJ2-1; D is unresolved. CDR1 SGHNT and CDR2 YENEEA come from the germline V gene. This CDR3 has 15 amino acids. Trimming removed 1 base at V and 2 bases at J, with 9 bases between. The DNA for the CDR3 is TGTGCCAGCAGCTTAGCCCCCTGGCCCTACAATGAGCAGTTCTTC. Residues: CASSLAPWPYNEQFF.

The V call is TRBV7-9, the J call TRBJ2-3; tentative D call: TRBD1 (6 bases). V lost 5 bases, J lost 0 bases, and 12 bases lay in between. Germline V CDR1 and CDR2: SEHNR, FQNEAQ (reference sequence). The CDR3 sequence is 15 residues long. Here the CDR3 DNA reads TGTGCCAGCAGCCCTGTTGGACAGAGCACAGATACGCAGTATTTT. This sequence encodes CASSPVGQSTDTQYF. Together with reference TRBV7-9 and TRBJ2-3, the CDR3 gives the full variable domain: DTGVSQNPRHKITKRGQNVTFRCDPISEHNRLYWYRQTLGQGPEFLTYFQNEAQLEKSRLLSDRFSAERPKGSFSTLEIQRTEQGDSAMYLCASSPVGQSTDTQYFGPGTRLTVL.

The chain employs TRBV24-1 and TRBJ1-5; 7 bases match TRBD1. The germline V gene has CDR1 KGHDR and CDR2 SFDVKD. The CDR3 consists of 16 residues. Trimming cost V 7 bases and J 2 bases; bases outside gene matches: 10. The CDR3 DNA follows: TGTGCCACCAGGGGGAGACAGGGTTTCGGCAATCAGCCCCAGCATTTT. Its translation is CATRGRQGFGNQPQHF.

The V and J genes are TRBV7-6 and TRBJ1-4, with D unresolved. CDR1 SGHVS and CDR2 FNYEAQ come from the germline V gene. The length of the CDR3 is 15 residues. Between the trimmed V and J ends, which lost 5 bases and 2 bases, there was a span of 12 bases. The CDR3 reads CASSEEASTNEKLFF. DNA for the CDR3: TGTGCCAGCAGCGAGGAGGCTTCCACTAATGAAAAACTGTTTTTT.

This chain joins TRBV6-2 or TRBV6-3 and TRBJ2-7; D remains unclear. The V end lost 3 bases, the J end lost 6 bases, and 9 bases lay between the germline ends. The germline V gene encodes CDR1 MNHEY and CDR2 SVGEGT. The CDR3 is made up of 12 amino acids. The CDR3: CASSYPPLEQYF. The CDR3 DNA is TGTGCCAGCAGTTATCCCCCTCTCGAGCAGTACTTC.

In nucleotides, the CDR3 is TGTGCCAGCAGCTTGGGGAGCTCTAACTCCTACGAGCAGTACTTC. Residues: CASSLGSSNSYEQYF. The chain couples TRBV5-4 to TRBJ2-7, with D unclear. With 0 bases removed from V and 0 bases from J, the gap between germline ends came to 10 bases. The germline V gene encodes CDR1 SGHNT and CDR2 YYREEE (reference sequence). CDR3 length: 15 residues. Variable domain in full (rest from reference TRBV5-4 and TRBJ2-7): ETGVTQSPTHLIKTRGQQVTLRCSSQSGHNTVSWYQQALGQGPQFIFQYYREEENGRGNFPPRFSGLQFPNYSSELNVNALELDDSALYLCASSLGSSNSYEQYFGPGTRLTVT.